Below are 28 T cell receptor beta chains sequenced from a single sample in a study of blood T cell repertoires in COVID-19. Assay: immunoSEQ multiplex PCR; the TCRdb copy retains only in-frame clones and omits some. The sample lists roughly 140,000 clones, 80% occurring once. Sequenced: peripheral blood. Receptor source: a woman aged 45 to 65 with acute or convalescent COVID-19.

The rearrangement joins TRBV4-2 to TRBJ2-7; weak D call: TRBD1 (6 bases). The CDR3 is 17 amino acids. V lost 1 base to trimming and J lost 6 bases, with 22 bases between them. CDR1 is LGHNA and CDR2 is YNFKEQ in the germline V gene. The CDR3 coding sequence is TGTGCCAGCAGCCAAGTAGGCCTGACAGGAAGGACGATCGAGCAGTACTTC. It yields the protein CASSQVGLTGRTIEQYF.

This clone was observed a single time. The CDR3 loop reads CASSQLQGEEAFF. Here the CDR3 DNA reads TGTGCCAGCAGTCAATTACAGGGTGAGGAAGCTTTCTTT. This chain connects TRBV6-2 or TRBV6-3 to TRBJ1-1; maybe TRBD1 (6 bases). There are 13 residues in the CDR3. Deletions cut 5 bases from V and 8 bases from J, with 15 bases between. Germline V gene sequence: CDR1 MNHEY, CDR2 SVGEGT.

This clone showed up just a few times. The chain combines TRBV7-2 with TRBJ1-1, with TRBD1 identical over 9 bases. This CDR3 is built from 15 residues. Germline V gene sequence: CDR1 SGHTA, CDR2 FQGNSA. The V gene end was trimmed by 1 base and the J gene end by 1 base; junction bases not matched to a gene: 1. CDR3 region: CASSLGGQGNTEAFF. The CDR3 DNA reads as TGTGCCAGCAGCTTAGGGGGACAGGGGAACACTGAAGCTTTCTTT.

V gene TRBV7-3 combines with J gene TRBJ1-1; weak D call: TRBD1 (6 bases). The CDR3 length is 15 residues. Germline CDR1 and CDR2: SGHTA and FQGTGA. V was cut by 0 bases and J by 1 base, with 9 bases left in between. The CDR3 region is CASSLTSGENTEAFF. The CDR3 nucleotides read TGTGCCAGCAGCTTAACCTCAGGGGAGAACACTGAAGCTTTCTTT.

V is TRBV19 and J is TRBJ1-5; 7 positions match TRBD1. The CDR3 is made up of 13 amino acids. Germline loops: CDR1 LNHDA, CDR2 SQIVND (reference sequence). V was pared by 5 bases and J by 9 bases, with 7 bases of the junction left unmatched. The chain's CDR3 is CASSSWDSVPQHF. The CDR3 DNA is TGTGCCAGTAGTTCCTGGGACAGTGTGCCCCAGCATTTT.

V usage is TRBV7-2 and J usage is TRBJ1-2; TRBD1 might be the D (5 bases). Germline V CDR1 and CDR2: SGHTA, FQGNSA. V was pared by 3 bases and J by 2 bases, with 13 bases between. This CDR3 spans 15 amino acids. The CDR3 nucleotides read TGTGCCAGCAGCTTTGTTTTGGACACCAACTATGGCTACACCTTC. Residues: CASSFVLDTNYGYTF.

Here the CDR3 DNA reads TGTGCCAGCAGCCAAGGCGGAGGTGGGTATAGCAATCAGCCCCAGCATTTT. This sequence encodes CASSQGGGGYSNQPQHF. The V call is TRBV4-2, the J call TRBJ1-5; D not certain. CDR3 length: 17 residues. The V gene's germline CDR1 is LGHNA and CDR2 YNFKEQ. Trimming removed 1 base at V and 0 bases at J, with 13 bases between.

The rearrangement joins TRBV5-1 to TRBJ2-1; D possibly corresponds to TRBD2 (6 bases). The V and J ends lost 1 base and 3 bases respectively, with 14 bases between them. The CDR3 runs to 16 residues. The germline V gene has CDR1 SGHRS and CDR2 YFSETQ. CDR3 DNA: TGCGCCAGCAGCTTGTGGGCGGGGAGACACTACAATGAGCAGTTCTTC. Translated, it gives CASSLWAGRHYNEQFF.

This clone was detected a few times. V gene TRBV28 combines with J gene TRBJ1-5; D may be TRBD1 (6 bases). The CDR3 is made up of 15 amino acids. Germline values: CDR1 MDHEN, CDR2 SYDVKM. Trimming shortened V by 2 bases and J by 5 bases, and 13 bases separated the two germline ends. The CDR3 is CASSLVRGGDQPQHF. The CDR3 region has the DNA TGTGCCAGCAGTTTAGTCAGGGGAGGGGATCAGCCCCAGCATTTT.

This rearrangement joins TRBV25-1 to TRBJ1-2; the D gene is possibly TRBD1 (5 bases). Germline assignment: CDR1 MGHDK and CDR2 SYGVNS. V lost 5 bases to trimming and J lost 5 bases, with 12 bases between them. This CDR3 has 13 amino acids. Written as DNA, the CDR3 is TGTGCCAGCAGTATTTCGGACAAATATGGCTACACCTTC. Protein sequence: CASSISDKYGYTF.

The CDR3 sequence is CASSAQTGANTEAFF. As DNA, the CDR3 is TGTGCCAGCAGCGCCCAGACAGGGGCGAACACTGAAGCTTTCTTT. The chain joins TRBV7-2 to TRBJ1-1; 8 bases map to TRBD1. V dropped 5 bases and J dropped 1; count of bases not matched to a gene: 6. The CDR3 totals 15 residues. The V gene's germline CDR1 is SGHTA and CDR2 FQGNSA.

This clone was seen a handful of times. CDR3 coding DNA: TGTGCCAGCAGTTACTCGAGTCTTACCTCTGGAAACACCATATATTTT. It specifies CASSYSSLTSGNTIYF. The chain combines TRBV6-5 with TRBJ1-3; no firm D call. The germline V and J ends were trimmed by 0 bases and 0 bases, with 9 bases remaining between them. Germline assignment: CDR1 MNHEY and CDR2 SVGAGI. The CDR3 totals 16 residues.

The CDR3 protein is CASSPTGEQPQHF. CDR3 in DNA: TGTGCCAGCAGCCCCACAGGGGAACAGCCCCAGCATTTT. This chain connects TRBV11-2 to TRBJ1-5; TRBD1 matches 7 bases. This CDR3 has 13 amino acids. V shed 5 bases, J shed 7 bases, and the junction held 5 bases outside the gene matches. CDR1 and CDR2 (germline): SGHAT, FQNNGV.

The rearrangement uses TRBV3-1 (or the pseudogene TRBV3-2) and TRBJ1-1; the D is unclear. CDR3 length: 12 residues. V lost 5 bases to trimming and J lost 8 bases, with 12 bases between them. Germline V gene data show CDR1 as LGHDT and CDR2 as YNNKEL (reference sequence). The CDR3 bases are TGTGCCAGCAGCAAAACGACTAACGAAGCTTTCTTT. This gives the protein CASSKTTNEAFF.

This clone came up a few times. The chain links TRBV6-5 to TRBJ1-2, with 9 nucleotides matching TRBD1. This CDR3 comprises 14 residues. Germline V lookup: CDR1 MNHEY, CDR2 SVGAGI. V was pared by 6 bases and J by 2 bases, with 4 bases of the junction left unmatched. The CDR3 region is CASSLGQGNYGYTF. CDR3 bases: TGTGCCAGCAGCCTGGGACAGGGCAACTATGGCTACACCTTC.

J is TRBJ1-2 and V is TRBV5-4; unclear D gene. The CDR3 is 14 amino acids. V lost 2 bases to trimming and J lost 5 bases, with 13 bases between them. From germline, CDR1 is SGHNT and CDR2 YYREEE (reference sequence). The DNA for the CDR3 is TGTGCCAGCAGCTTTTCAGAAGGGAGTTATGGCTACACCTTC. It codes for CASSFSEGSYGYTF.

The chain has TRBV19 and TRBJ1-1; 8 nucleotides agree with TRBD1. The CDR3 extends over 17 amino acids. Germline assignment: CDR1 LNHDA and CDR2 SQIVND (reference sequence). The V and J ends lost 7 bases and 3 bases, in that order; junction bases with no gene match: 16. The DNA of the CDR3 is TGTGCCAGTACCTCCGGGACAGGACTTAGGGGGTACACTGAAGCTTTCTTT. It specifies CASTSGTGLRGYTEAFF.

The V gene is TRBV10-2, the J gene TRBJ2-1, with 10 bases that match TRBD2. V gave up 8 bases and J gave up 3 bases; unmatched junction bases: 10. The germline CDR1 and CDR2 sequences are WSHSY and SAAADI. This CDR3 contains 16 residues. CDR3 sequence: CASQILSGGGYNEQFF. The CDR3 coding sequence is TGCGCCAGCCAGATCCTAAGCGGGGGGGGCTACAATGAGCAGTTCTTC.

The chain carries TRBV19 and TRBJ1-1; possible D gene TRBD1, 6 bases. The CDR3 is made up of 14 amino acids. Germline CDR1 is LNHDA and CDR2 is SQIVND (reference sequence). V was pared by 6 bases and J by 7 bases, with 18 bases between. CDR3 residues: CASSDRRPLGEAFF. CDR3 DNA sequence: TGTGCCAGTAGCGACAGGCGGCCGTTAGGTGAAGCTTTCTTT.

The rearrangement links TRBV3-1 (or the pseudogene TRBV3-2) to TRBJ1-2; D unclear. Germline-derived CDR1 and CDR2 are LGHDT and YNNKEL (reference sequence). V gave up 2 bases and J gave up 6 bases, with 16 bases separating them. This CDR3 has 15 residues. The CDR3 DNA is TGTGCCAGCAGCCAATTTACGGCGGCGTTCCATGGCTACACCTTC. This codes for CASSQFTAAFHGYTF.

The gene calls are TRBV7-3 and TRBJ2-5; no clear D gene. Germline V gene data show CDR1 as SGHTA and CDR2 as FQGTGA. This CDR3 has 13 residues. Trimming cost V 6 bases and J 2 bases, with 10 bases left between them. The CDR3 nucleotides read TGTGCCAGCAGTCCGACACCGCAAGAGACCCAGTACTTC. Translation gives CASSPTPQETQYF.

V usage is TRBV9 and J usage is TRBJ2-7, with 7 bases aligning to TRBD1. CDR3 length: 14 amino acids. Looked up from germline, CDR1 is SGDLS and CDR2 is YYNGEE. V gave up 0 bases and J gave up 2 bases; unmatched junction bases: 2. The CDR3 loop is CASSVGGTAYEQYF. DNA of the CDR3: TGTGCCAGCAGCGTAGGGGGGACAGCCTACGAGCAGTACTTC.

This clone was observed a few times. This chain connects TRBV4-1 to TRBJ1-4, with TRBD1 matching over 8 bases. J lost 8 bases, V lost 8 bases, and 7 bases had no gene match. The CDR3 spans 13 residues. Germline V gives CDR1 MGHRA, CDR2 YSYEKL. CDR3 region: CASETGVDEKLFF. CDR3 bases: TGCGCCAGCGAGACAGGGGTGGACGAAAAACTGTTTTTT.

The chain joins TRBV6-2 or TRBV6-3 to TRBJ2-2; tentatively, D is TRBD1 (5 bases). V lost 5 bases to trimming and J lost 4 bases, with 11 bases between them. Germline V lookup: CDR1 MNHEY, CDR2 SVGEGT. The length of the CDR3 is 14 residues. CDR3 protein: CASSKTDFTGELFF. In DNA, the CDR3 is TGTGCCAGCAGTAAGACAGACTTCACCGGGGAGCTGTTTTTT.

This chain links TRBV19 with TRBJ2-2, with TRBD1 as a possible D gene (6 bases). V was shortened by 4 bases and J by 7 bases, with 10 bases between the two germline ends. From germline, CDR1 is LNHDA and CDR2 SQIVND (reference sequence). The CDR3 is 13 amino acids. For the CDR3, the DNA is TGTGCCAGTAGTAACAGGGCTGGCGGGGAGCTGTTTTTT. This codes for CASSNRAGGELFF.

The V and J genes are TRBV2 and TRBJ1-5; D uncertain. The V and J ends lost 4 bases and 5 bases respectively, with 9 bases between them. This CDR3 has 13 amino acids. Germline assignment: CDR1 SNHLY and CDR2 FYNNEI. CDR3 sequence: CASSGGADQPQHF. The DNA of the CDR3 is TGTGCCAGCAGTGGGGGAGCGGATCAGCCCCAGCATTTT.

The chain employs TRBV25-1 and TRBJ1-3, with TRBD1 identical over 9 bases. Germline V CDR1 and CDR2: MGHDK, SYGVNS. CDR3 length: 14 residues. V lost 5 bases to trimming and J lost 8 bases; unmatched junction nucleotides: 7. This CDR3 is CASSSDRGRHTIYF. For the CDR3, the DNA is TGTGCCAGCAGTTCGGACAGGGGACGACACACCATATATTTT.

The rearrangement joins TRBV24-1 to TRBJ1-2; tentative D call: TRBD1 (5 bases). Germline CDR1 and CDR2: KGHDR and SFDVKD. Trimming removed 3 bases at V and 8 bases at J, with 9 bases between. The CDR3 sequence is 12 residues long. The CDR3 nucleotides read TGTGCCACCAGTGATGCCGACAGAGGCTACACCTTC. Translation gives CATSDADRGYTF.